This TCR beta chain was sequenced during a study of T cells after posttransplantation cyclophosphamide. Study conclusions and caveats: Recipient CMV seropositivity and CMV reactivation strongly tracked TRB clonality.

In this sample, this clone turned up once. Its antigen is still unknown. The assay was immunoSEQ multiplex PCR, and TCRdb's table has in-frame clones only and misses some. This table has around 9,900 clones, around 87% appearing once. Methotrexate plus calcineurin inhibitor accompanied controls' myeloablative marrow transplants; sampling was 1 year later. The clonotype originates from a young adult male patient who received an allogeneic stem cell transplant from an unrelated donor, was CMV-positive, and had no GVHD. Some T cells may have come from the graft donor. The sample was PBMCs, taken after an allogeneic stem cell transplant with a calcineurin inhibitor and methotrexate.

This CDR3 is CASSPRSGDTQYF. CDR3 coding DNA: TGTGCCAGCAGCCCCCGGTCCGGAGATACGCAGTATTTT. The V gene is TRBV4-2, the J gene TRBJ2-3; D remains unclear. The CDR3 is 13 amino acids. Germline V gene data show CDR1 as LGHNA and CDR2 as YNFKEQ. V dropped 4 bases and J dropped 5 bases, with 10 bases sitting between them.